The 5 T cell receptor beta chains in this list originate from one sample, sequenced in a study of shared clonotypes between healthy human individuals. TCRdb's copy holds only in-frame clones and misses some; the assay was immunoSEQ multiplex PCR. Here the sample spans about 530,000 clones, 96% being singletons. Input material: naive CD4+ T cells sorted from blood. Described subset: CD45RA+ positively selected. Source of these receptors: a woman aged 25 to 39 in good health.

The chain recombines TRBV10-3 with TRBJ2-5, with 7 bases matching TRBD1. The germline CDR1 and CDR2 sequences are ENHRY and SYGVKD. Unmatched junction bases numbered 5, after V lost 8 bases and J lost 14 bases. The CDR3 spans 9 residues. CDR3 DNA: TGTGCCATCGGGGGACAGACTTACTTC. It encodes CAIGGQTYF.

The chain has TRBV28 and TRBJ2-5; no clear D. Trimming removed 6 bases from V and 1 base from J, with 6 bases in between. The CDR3 has 12 residues. CDR1 is MDHEN and CDR2 is SYDVKM in the germline V gene. The CDR3 region is CASSEIQETQYF. In DNA, the CDR3 is TGTGCCAGCAGCGAAATCCAAGAGACCCAGTACTTC.

This clone came up once. The rearrangement links TRBV28 to TRBJ2-6; D gene ambiguous. Trimming removed 6 bases from V and 4 bases from J, with 19 bases in between. The germline CDR1 and CDR2 sequences are MDHEN and SYDVKM. CDR3 length: 17 amino acids. The CDR3 region is CASSDELLAPGANVLTF. The CDR3, as DNA: TGTGCCAGCAGCGACGAACTACTGGCCCCCGGGGCCAACGTCCTGACTTTC. The full variable domain, rest sourced from reference TRBV28 and TRBJ2-6, is DVKVTQSSRYLVKRTGEKVFLECVQDMDHENMFWYRQDPGLGLRLIYFSYDVKMKEKGDIPEGYSVSREKKERFSLILESASTNQTSMYLCASSDELLAPGANVLTFGAGSRLTVL.

The chain has TRBV14 and TRBJ2-5; D is undetermined. Trimming pared 0 bases from V and 1 base from J, leaving 6 bases between. Germline CDR1 is SGHDN and CDR2 is FVKESK. There are 14 residues in the CDR3. The CDR3: CASSQDLIQETQYF. The DNA for the CDR3 is TGTGCCAGCAGCCAAGACCTCATCCAAGAGACCCAGTACTTC. Full variable domain (outside the CDR3, taken from reference TRBV14 and TRBJ2-5): EAGVTQFPSHSVIEKGQTVTLRCDPISGHDNLYWYRRVMGKEIKFLLHFVKESKQDESGMPNNRFLAERTGGTYSTLKVQPAELEDSGVYFCASSQDLIQETQYFGPGTRLLVL.

This clone was counted once. The chain is built from TRBV7-2 and TRBJ2-2; tentatively, D is TRBD1 or TRBD2 (5 bases each). The germline V gene encodes CDR1 SGHTA and CDR2 FQGNSA. This CDR3 spans 15 amino acids. The V end was cut by 5 bases, the J end by 0 bases, with 10 bases between. CDR3 bases: TGTGCCAGCAGCCCGGGACCCACGAACACCGGGGAGCTGTTTTTT. This translates into CASSPGPTNTGELFF.